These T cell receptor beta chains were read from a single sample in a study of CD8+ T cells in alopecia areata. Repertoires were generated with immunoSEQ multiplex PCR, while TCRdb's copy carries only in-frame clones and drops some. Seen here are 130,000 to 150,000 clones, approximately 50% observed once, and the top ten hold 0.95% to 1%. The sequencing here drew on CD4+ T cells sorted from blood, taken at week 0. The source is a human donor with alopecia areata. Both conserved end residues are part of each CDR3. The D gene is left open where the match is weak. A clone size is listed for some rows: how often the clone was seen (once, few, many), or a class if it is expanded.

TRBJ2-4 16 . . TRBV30 CAWGTSPTLAKNIQYF TGTGCCTGGGGAACGAGCCCGACGTTAGCCAAAAACATTCAGTACTTC
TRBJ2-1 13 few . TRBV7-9 CASKPGTENEQFF TGTGCCAGCAAGCCTGGGACGGAAAATGAGCAGTTCTTC
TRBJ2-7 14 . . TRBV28 CASSFLALSYEQYF TGTGCCAGCAGTTTTCTCGCGCTATCCTACGAGCAGTACTTC
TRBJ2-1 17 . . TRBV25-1 CASSELGGLYSYNEQFF TGTGCCAGCAGTGAACTAGGGGGGCTATACTCCTACAATGAGCAGTTCTTC
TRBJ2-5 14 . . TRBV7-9 CASSLPGRTETQYF TGTGCCAGCAGCTTACCGGGCCGGACGGAGACCCAGTACTTC
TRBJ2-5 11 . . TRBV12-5 CADSSGETQYF TGTGCGGACTCATCGGGGGAGACCCAGTACTTC
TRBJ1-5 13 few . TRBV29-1 CSVVETSNQPQHF TGCAGCGTTGTGGAGACTAGCAATCAGCCCCAGCATTTT
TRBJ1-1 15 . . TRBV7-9 CASSRDGGLNTEAFF TGTGCCAGCAGCAGAGACGGGGGATTAAACACTGAAGCTTTCTTT
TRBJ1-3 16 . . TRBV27 CARDPHRVGAGNTIYF TGTGCCAGAGACCCCCACAGGGTCGGGGCGGGAAACACCATATATTTT
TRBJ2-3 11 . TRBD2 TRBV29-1 CSKLAGDTQYF TGCAGCAAACTAGCGGGAGATACGCAGTATTTT
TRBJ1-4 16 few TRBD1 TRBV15 CATSRDSGTGGGKLFF TGTGCCACCAGCAGAGATTCCGGGACAGGGGGCGGAAAACTGTTTTTT
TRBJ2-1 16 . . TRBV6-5 CASSYDRVAGYNEQFF TGTGCCAGCAGTTACGACCGGGTCGCGGGTTACAATGAGCAGTTCTTC
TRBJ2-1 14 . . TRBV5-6 CASSLWSEGDEQFF TGTGCCAGCAGCTTGTGGTCTGAAGGGGATGAGCAGTTCTTC
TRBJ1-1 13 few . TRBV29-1 CSVGPLGNTEAFF TGCAGCGTTGGACCATTAGGGAACACTGAAGCTTTCTTT
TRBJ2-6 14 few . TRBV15 CATSLDRTANVLTF TGTGCCACCAGCTTAGACAGGACCGCGAACGTCCTGACTTTC
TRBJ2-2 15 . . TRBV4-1 CASSQHTGISGELFF TGCGCCAGCAGCCAACATACAGGGATTTCCGGGGAGCTGTTTTTT
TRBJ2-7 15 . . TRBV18 CASSLERSEGSEQYF TGTGCCAGCTCACTGGAAAGGTCGGAGGGAAGCGAGCAGTACTTC
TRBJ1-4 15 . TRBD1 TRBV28 CASSLRTGGYEKLFF TGTGCCAGCAGTTTACGGACAGGGGGATATGAAAAACTGTTTTTT
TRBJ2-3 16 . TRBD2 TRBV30 CAWSVRASGYTDTQYF TGTGCCTGGAGTGTACGGGCTAGCGGGTACACAGATACGCAGTATTTT
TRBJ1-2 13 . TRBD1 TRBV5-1 CASSQGTDYGYTF TGCGCCAGCAGCCAAGGGACAGACTATGGCTACACCTTC
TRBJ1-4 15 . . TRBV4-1 CASSFGAIMREKLFF TGCGCCAGCAGCTTTGGGGCCATCATGCGAGAAAAACTGTTTTTT
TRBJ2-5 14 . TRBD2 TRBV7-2 CASSLIGREETQYF TGTGCCAGCAGCTTAATAGGGAGGGAAGAGACCCAGTACTTC
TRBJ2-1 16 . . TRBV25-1 CASSVRRGGSYNEQFF TGTGCCAGCAGTGTCCGACGAGGGGGCTCCTACAATGAGCAGTTCTTC
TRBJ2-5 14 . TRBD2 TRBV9 CASSERDPRETQYF TGTGCCAGCAGCGAGCGGGACCCCAGAGAGACCCAGTACTTC
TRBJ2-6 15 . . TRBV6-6 CASDTNRVSANVLTF TGTGCCAGCGATACCAACAGGGTATCGGCCAACGTCCTGACTTTC
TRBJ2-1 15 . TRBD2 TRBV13 CASGESGRASDEQFF TGTGCCAGCGGAGAAAGCGGGAGGGCAAGTGATGAGCAGTTCTTC
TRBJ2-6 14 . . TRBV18 CASSPESGANVLTF TGTGCCAGCTCACCAGAGTCTGGGGCCAACGTCCTGACTTTC
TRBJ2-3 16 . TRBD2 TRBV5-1 CASSITSGRAADTQYF TGCGCCAGCAGCATTACTAGCGGGAGGGCCGCAGATACGCAGTATTTT
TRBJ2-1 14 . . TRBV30 CAWRNAGFYNEQFF TGTGCCTGGAGGAACGCCGGGTTTTACAATGAGCAGTTCTTC
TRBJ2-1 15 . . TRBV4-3 CASSQVGRGASEQFF TGCGCCAGCAGCCAAGTAGGGAGGGGGGCGAGTGAGCAGTTCTTC
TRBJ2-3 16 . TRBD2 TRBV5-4 CASSWIAGGAPDTQYF TGTGCCAGCAGCTGGATAGCGGGAGGGGCCCCAGATACGCAGTATTTT
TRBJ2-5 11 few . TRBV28 CASSPQETQYF TGTGCCAGCAGTCCCCAAGAGACCCAGTACTTC
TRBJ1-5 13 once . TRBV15 CATSWTLNQPQHF TGTGCCACCAGCTGGACCCTCAATCAGCCCCAGCATTTT
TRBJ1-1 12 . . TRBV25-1 CASSRVNTEAFF TGTGCCAGCAGTCGAGTTAACACTGAAGCTTTCTTT
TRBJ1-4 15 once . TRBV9 CASSVEGQLYEKLFF TGTGCCAGCAGCGTAGAAGGACAGCTTTATGAAAAACTGTTTTTT
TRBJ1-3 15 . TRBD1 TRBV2 CASTRQGQSGNTIYF TGTGCCAGCACTCGACAGGGACAATCGGGAAACACCATATATTTT
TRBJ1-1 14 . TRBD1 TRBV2 CASGNRGRGTEAFF TGTGCCAGCGGAAACAGGGGGCGAGGGACTGAAGCTTTCTTT
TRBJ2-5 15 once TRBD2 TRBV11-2 CASSLEQRERETQYF TGTGCCAGCAGCTTAGAGCAGCGGGAGCGGGAGACCCAGTACTTC
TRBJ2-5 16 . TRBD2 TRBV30 CAWSGTSGPYQETQYF TGTGCCTGGTCCGGGACTAGCGGTCCGTACCAAGAGACCCAGTACTTC
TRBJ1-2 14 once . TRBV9 CASSVTALDYGYTF TGTGCCAGCAGCGTAACCGCCTTAGACTATGGCTACACCTTC
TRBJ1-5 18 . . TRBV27 CASRRFGTVTTTNQPQHF TGTGCCAGCAGACGGTTCGGAACAGTCACCACCACCAATCAGCCCCAGCATTTT
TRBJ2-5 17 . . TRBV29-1 CSVRDTWPRLTQETQYF TGCAGCGTCCGGGACACCTGGCCGAGACTAACACAAGAGACCCAGTACTTC
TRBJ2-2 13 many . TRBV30 CAWSPFNTGELFF TGTGCCTGGAGTCCGTTCAACACCGGGGAGCTGTTTTTT
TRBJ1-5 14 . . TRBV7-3 CASSSMTGNQPQHF TGTGCCAGCAGCTCCATGACGGGCAATCAGCCCCAGCATTTT
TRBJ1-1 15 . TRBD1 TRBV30 CAWRPGTALNTEAFF TGTGCCTGGCGTCCCGGGACAGCCTTGAACACTGAAGCTTTCTTT
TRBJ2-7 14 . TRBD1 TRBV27 CASRQQGISYEQYF TGTGCCAGCAGGCAACAGGGGATTTCCTACGAGCAGTACTTC
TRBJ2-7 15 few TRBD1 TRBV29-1 CSVDKWDSQRYEQYF TGCAGCGTTGATAAGTGGGACAGCCAGAGGTACGAGCAGTACTTC
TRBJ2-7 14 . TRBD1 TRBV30 CAWSFPDRAYEQYF TGTGCCTGGAGTTTCCCGGACAGGGCCTACGAGCAGTACTTC
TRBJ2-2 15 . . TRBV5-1 CASSLVRSNTGELFF TGCGCCAGCAGCTTGGTCAGGAGCAACACCGGGGAGCTGTTTTTT
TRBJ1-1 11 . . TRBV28 CASSSWVEAFF TGTGCCAGCAGTTCATGGGTTGAAGCTTTCTTT
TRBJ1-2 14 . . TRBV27 CASSGLPSNYGYTF TGTGCCAGCTCCGGCTTACCATCTAACTATGGCTACACCTTC
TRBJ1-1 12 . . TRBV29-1 CSVSRLNTEAFF TGCAGCGTCAGCCGGTTGAACACTGAAGCTTTCTTT
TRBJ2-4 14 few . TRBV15 CATSGSRAKNIQYF TGTGCCACCAGCGGCTCGCGGGCCAAAAACATTCAGTACTTC
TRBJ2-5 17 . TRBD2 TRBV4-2 CASSLGTSGSSSETQYF TGTGCCAGCAGCCTTGGGACTAGCGGGAGTTCGTCCGAGACCCAGTACTTC